The 20 T cell receptor beta chains in this list originate from one sample, sequenced in a study of cytomegalovirus exposure and HLA in healthy donors. PCR employed 60 Vbeta and 13 Jbeta primers. The protocol was immunoSEQ multiplex PCR, while the TCRdb copy is restricted to in-frame clones and leaves out a portion. Of 100,000 or so clones listed, about 75% were seen once; the top ten hold 10%. Source material: PBMCs. These receptor sequences come from a young man in good health and CMV-seropositive.

The chain couples TRBV9 to TRBJ1-4, with 7 positions matching TRBD1. The CDR3 has 16 residues. Trimming at V came to 0 bases and at J to 7 bases, leaving 9 bases not matched to a gene. In germline, CDR1 is SGDLS, CDR2 YYNGEE. CDR3 in DNA: TGTGCCAGCAGCGTAGGAGGGGGCAGTACAGTTGAAAAACTGTTTTTT. It translates to CASSVGGGSTVEKLFF. Complete variable domain (other parts from reference TRBV9 and TRBJ1-4): DSGVTQTPKHLITATGQRVTLRCSPRSGDLSVYWYQQSLDQGLQFLIQYYNGEERAKGNILERFSAQQFPDLHSELNLSSLELGDSALYFCASSVGGGSTVEKLFFGSGTQLSVL.

This clone was recorded once. This sequence joins TRBV30 and TRBJ1-1; TRBD1 matches at 9 bases. The CDR3 has 14 amino acids. Germline loops: CDR1 GTSNPN, CDR2 SVGIG (reference sequence). The CDR3 sequence: CACGPGTGYTEAFF. The CDR3 nucleotides are TGTGCGTGTGGGCCCGGGACAGGGTACACTGAAGCTTTCTTT.

This chain joins TRBV4-2 and TRBJ2-1; D possibly corresponds to TRBD1 (5 bases). Between the trimmed V and J ends, which lost 3 bases and 10 bases, there was a span of 13 bases. Germline V gene sequence: CDR1 LGHNA, CDR2 YNFKEQ. CDR3 length: 13 amino acids. The CDR3 here is CASSHAWSGEQFF. The CDR3, as DNA: TGTGCCAGCAGCCACGCCTGGTCAGGGGAGCAGTTCTTC.

In the case of this clone: Distinct nucleotide sequences in the sample also encode this CDR3. The J gene is TRBJ2-7, the V gene TRBV7-9, with unresolved D. This CDR3 region has 13 residues. The germline V gene encodes CDR1 SEHNR and CDR2 FQNEAQ (reference sequence). V shed 1 base and J shed 3 bases, with 7 bases lying between them. The chain's CDR3 is CASSLGPSYEQYF. The CDR3 DNA follows: TGTGCCAGCAGCTTAGGTCCCAGCTACGAGCAGTACTTC.

CDR3 region: CASSIPREGSRQPQHF. The CDR3 bases are TGTGCCAGTAGTATACCTCGGGAAGGGTCGCGTCAGCCCCAGCATTTT. V usage is TRBV19 and J usage is TRBJ1-5, with D unresolved. There are 16 residues in the CDR3. V was trimmed by 2 bases and J by 6 bases, leaving 17 bases between them. Germline loops: CDR1 LNHDA, CDR2 SQIVND (reference sequence).

The rearrangement uses TRBV7-9 and TRBJ2-5; 9 positions agree with TRBD2. V lost 2 bases to trimming and J lost 5 bases; unmatched junction nucleotides: 9. The CDR3 extends over 16 amino acids. Germline-derived CDR1 and CDR2 are SEHNR and FQNEAQ (reference sequence). CDR3 in DNA: TGTGCCAGCAGCTTATTTGGCGGGGGGGTCAGGGAGACCCAGTACTTC. Its translation: CASSLFGGGVRETQYF.

This clone came up a few times. V gene TRBV9 combines with J gene TRBJ2-1; 7 bases are a match to TRBD1. V shed 3 bases and J 2 bases; nucleotides not matched to a gene: 5. Germline V gives CDR1 SGDLS, CDR2 YYNGEE. CDR3 length: 15 amino acids. The CDR3 nucleotides read TGTGCCAGCAGCGCCGGGACAGCTCCCTACAATGAGCAGTTCTTC. It specifies CASSAGTAPYNEQFF.

The rearrangement joins TRBV10-3 to TRBJ1-2; 7 bases align to TRBD1. Germline-derived CDR1 and CDR2 are ENHRY and SYGVKD. The CDR3 covers 15 residues. CDR3: CVTRREGAQNYGYTF. CDR3 coding DNA: TGTGTCACCCGACGAGAGGGGGCGCAGAACTATGGCTACACCTTC.

The chain uses TRBV5-1 and TRBJ2-1, with unresolved D. The V end lost 3 bases, the J end lost 7 bases, and 8 bases lay between the germline ends. The CDR3 covers 12 residues. Looked up from germline, CDR1 is SGHRS and CDR2 is YFSETQ. The CDR3 bases are TGCGCCAGCAGCTCCCATCGGAATGAGCAGTTCTTC. Its translation is CASSSHRNEQFF.

The gene calls are TRBV28 and TRBJ2-3, with 10 bases aligning to TRBD2. The CDR3 spans 16 residues. Germline V gene data show CDR1 as MDHEN and CDR2 as SYDVKM. V trimming: 5 bases; J trimming: 1 base; junction bases outside the gene matches: 6. DNA for the CDR3: TGTGCCAGCAGTCCCTGGACTAGCGGCGGCACAGATACGCAGTATTTT. Its translation: CASSPWTSGGTDTQYF.

This sequence joins TRBV28 and TRBJ2-1; D may be TRBD1 (5 bases). Between the trimmed V and J ends, which lost 5 bases and 14 bases, there was a span of 25 bases. CDR1 and CDR2 from the germline V gene are MDHEN and SYDVKM. The CDR3 is made up of 15 amino acids. The CDR3 protein is CASSTPLTVQRAEFF. DNA of the CDR3: TGTGCCAGCAGTACTCCCCTGACAGTCCAACGGGCCGAGTTCTTC.

The rearrangement joins TRBV4-2 to TRBJ2-1; 7 bases map to TRBD2. Germline-derived CDR1 and CDR2 are LGHNA and YNFKEQ. Trimming at V came to 4 bases and at J to 7 bases, leaving 10 bases not matched to a gene. CDR3 length: 15 residues. The DNA of the CDR3 is TGTGCCAGCAGCCTGGAGGTGGGCGGGAGAAATGAGCAGTTCTTC. Protein product: CASSLEVGGRNEQFF.

V is TRBV18 and J is TRBJ2-7; the match to TRBD1 covers 7 bases. With 3 bases clipped from V and 2 bases from J, the junction kept 7 bases outside the gene matches. The CDR3 loop spans 15 amino acids. In germline, CDR1 is KGHSH, CDR2 LQKENI. CDR3 sequence: CASSPTGLSTYEQYF. CDR3 nucleotide sequence: TGTGCCAGCTCACCGACAGGGCTTAGCACCTACGAGCAGTACTTC.

This chain uses TRBV7-6 with TRBJ1-6; D gene uncertain. The CDR3 has 15 residues. The V and J ends lost 5 bases and 7 bases respectively, with 15 bases between them. CDR1 and CDR2 from the germline V gene are SGHVS and FNYEAQ. Here the CDR3 DNA reads TGTGCCAGCAGCCCCCATGTGGCCGAAAATTCACCCCTCCACTTT. Translation gives CASSPHVAENSPLHF.

This chain links TRBV7-2 with TRBJ1-5; 7 positions agree with TRBD1. J gave up 2 bases and V 5 bases, and 6 bases lay outside the gene matches. Per the germline V gene, CDR1 is SGHTA and CDR2 is FQGNSA. The CDR3 has 15 amino acids. DNA of the CDR3: TGTGCCAGCAGCCCGGACAGGTATGGCAATCAGCCCCAGCATTTT. This translates into CASSPDRYGNQPQHF.

The chain employs TRBV9 and TRBJ2-1; 9 nucleotides align to TRBD2. The CDR3 length is 18 residues. Trimming at V came to 1 base and at J to 8 bases, leaving 16 bases not matched to a gene. Per germline, CDR1 SGDLS and CDR2 YYNGEE. CDR3 nucleotide sequence: TGTGCCAGCAGCGTAAGGGGGTTAGCGGGGGCCCCTAGGGATGAGCAGTTCTTC. This encodes CASSVRGLAGAPRDEQFF.

The rearrangement uses TRBV19 and TRBJ2-1; 9 positions agree with TRBD1. The CDR3 is made up of 15 amino acids. CDR1 is LNHDA, CDR2 SQIVND, per germline (reference sequence). The J segment lost 6 bases and the V segment lost 10 bases, leaving 13 bases of the junction unmatched. For the CDR3, the DNA is TGTGCCACTTCCCCCGGGACAGGGTTCGCCAATGAGCAGTTCTTC. This gives the protein CATSPGTGFANEQFF.

The chain employs TRBV15 and TRBJ2-7; D gene uncertain. The CDR3 extends over 15 amino acids. V gave up 0 bases and J gave up 1 base, with 10 bases separating them. The germline V gene encodes CDR1 LNHNV and CDR2 YYDKDF (reference sequence). The CDR3 loop reads CATSRDRGSSYEQYF. Written as DNA, the CDR3 is TGTGCCACCAGCAGAGATCGCGGCTCGTCCTACGAGCAGTACTTC.

The chain joins TRBV15 to TRBJ2-3, with 10 bases that match TRBD2. Germline V CDR1 and CDR2: LNHNV, YYDKDF (reference sequence). The CDR3 covers 15 residues. V was clipped by 2 bases and J by 5 bases; unmatched bases: 4. This chain's CDR3 is CATSRQRGGLDTQYF. The CDR3 region has the DNA TGTGCCACCAGCAGACAGCGGGGGGGCTTAGATACGCAGTATTTT.

The gene calls are TRBV30 and TRBJ1-2; TRBD1 might be the D (6 bases). V was shortened by 3 bases and J by 5 bases, with 7 bases between the two germline ends. The CDR3 covers 11 residues. The germline CDR1 and CDR2 sequences are GTSNPN and SVGIG (reference sequence). CDR3 sequence reads: CAWSTGYGYTF. In DNA form, the CDR3 reads TGTGCCTGGAGCACAGGGTATGGCTACACCTTC.